A selection of T cell receptor beta chains follows, all from one sample in a study of CD8 T cells in ankylosing spondylitis. Each CDR3 protein is one row after TCRdb ran MiXCR on the 5' RACE reads. Of approximately 260,000 distinct CDR3 sequences in the sample, around 7.8% were seen once. The sample comprised blood, either unsorted or a sorted T cell fraction (not recorded which). Every receptor here comes from a male donor with ankylosing spondylitis or in good health (not recorded which). CDR3s include the opening cysteine and the closing phenylalanine or tryptophan. D genes are given only for firm matches. Size tells how often a clone was seen (once, few, many) or the class of an expanded clone, and some rows leave it out.

v_call: TRBV7-2; cdr3_length: 15; d_call: -; j_call: TRBJ2-3; clone_size: many; cdr3_nt: TGTGCCAGCAGCCTAGGGACTTTTAGCGCGGATACGCAGTATTTT; cdr3_aa: CASSLGTFSADTQYF
v_call: TRBV20-1; cdr3_length: 13; d_call: -; j_call: TRBJ1-5; clone_size: few; cdr3_nt: TGCAGTGCTAGACCTTATAGCAATCAGCCCCAGCATTTT; cdr3_aa: CSARPYSNQPQHF
v_call: TRBV5-1; cdr3_length: 14; d_call: -; j_call: TRBJ2-7; clone_size: many; cdr3_nt: TGCGCCAGCAGCTTGGCCGCGGGGCCCAACGAGCAGTACTTC; cdr3_aa: CASSLAAGPNEQYF
v_call: TRBV10-3; cdr3_length: 15; d_call: -; j_call: TRBJ2-1; clone_size: many; cdr3_nt: TGTGCCATCAGGGCGGACCTAATCTCCTACAATGAGCAGTTCTTC; cdr3_aa: CAIRADLISYNEQFF
v_call: TRBV5-1; cdr3_length: 14; d_call: TRBD1; j_call: TRBJ2-7; clone_size: few; cdr3_nt: TGCGCCAGCAGCATGGGACAGGAGACCTACGAGCAGTACTTC; cdr3_aa: CASSMGQETYEQYF
v_call: TRBV27; cdr3_length: 15; d_call: TRBD1; j_call: TRBJ2-2; clone_size: many; cdr3_nt: TGTGCCAGCCGACCCAGACAGGGATTATACGGGGAGCTGTTTTTT; cdr3_aa: CASRPRQGLYGELFF
v_call: TRBV7-2; cdr3_length: 15; d_call: -; j_call: TRBJ1-1; clone_size: few; cdr3_nt: TGTGCCAGCCTCCGGGGGGCGACAACGAACACTGAAGCTTTCTTT; cdr3_aa: CASLRGATTNTEAFF
v_call: TRBV5-1; cdr3_length: 15; d_call: TRBD2; j_call: TRBJ2-7; clone_size: many; cdr3_nt: TGCGCCAGCAGCGCCGCCGGGACTAGTTCCTACGAGCAGTACTTC; cdr3_aa: CASSAAGTSSYEQYF
v_call: TRBV5-1; cdr3_length: 14; d_call: -; j_call: TRBJ1-4; clone_size: many; cdr3_nt: TGCGCCAGCAGCTTGGGGCAGGGAAAGGAAAAACTGTTTTTT; cdr3_aa: CASSLGQGKEKLFF
v_call: TRBV12-3/TRBV12-4; cdr3_length: 18; d_call: TRBD2; j_call: TRBJ2-7; clone_size: many; cdr3_nt: TGTGCCAGCAGTTCCGGACTGGCGGGGGGATCACTGGCCTACGAGCAGTACTTC; cdr3_aa: CASSSGLAGGSLAYEQYF
v_call: TRBV7-2; cdr3_length: 12; d_call: -; j_call: TRBJ2-7; clone_size: many; cdr3_nt: TGTGCCAGCAGCTTTGATAGCCGGGAGCAGTACTTC; cdr3_aa: CASSFDSREQYF
v_call: TRBV20-1; cdr3_length: 13; d_call: TRBD2; j_call: TRBJ2-5; clone_size: many; cdr3_nt: TGCAGTGGATTCAGCGGGGGCCGGCAGACCCAGTACTTC; cdr3_aa: CSGFSGGRQTQYF
v_call: TRBV5-1; cdr3_length: 15; d_call: -; j_call: TRBJ2-1; clone_size: many; cdr3_nt: TGCGCCAGCAGCCAGGGACTGAGCTCCTACAATGAGCAGTTCTTC; cdr3_aa: CASSQGLSSYNEQFF
v_call: TRBV5-1; cdr3_length: 13; d_call: TRBD2; j_call: TRBJ2-3; clone_size: many; cdr3_nt: TGCGCCAGCAGCCCGGGACTATCGGATACGCAGTATTTT; cdr3_aa: CASSPGLSDTQYF
v_call: TRBV2; cdr3_length: 16; d_call: TRBD2; j_call: TRBJ2-5; clone_size: many; cdr3_nt: TGTGCCAGCAGCGAGGAGGCTAGCGGACGCCCAGGGACCCAGTACTTC; cdr3_aa: CASSEEASGRPGTQYF
v_call: TRBV28; cdr3_length: 15; d_call: TRBD2; j_call: TRBJ2-3; clone_size: few; cdr3_nt: TGTGCCAGCAGTACCGCTAGCGGGATTCAAGATACGCAGTATTTT; cdr3_aa: CASSTASGIQDTQYF
v_call: TRBV20-1; cdr3_length: 8; d_call: TRBD1; j_call: TRBJ1-2; clone_size: many; cdr3_nt: TGCAGGACAGGGGGCCTCACCTTC; cdr3_aa: CRTGGLTF
v_call: TRBV12-3/TRBV12-4; cdr3_length: 15; d_call: TRBD1; j_call: TRBJ2-3; clone_size: few; cdr3_nt: TGTGCCAGCAGCCGGGACAGACAAACCACAGATACGCAGTATTTT; cdr3_aa: CASSRDRQTTDTQYF
v_call: TRBV12-3/TRBV12-4; cdr3_length: 14; d_call: TRBD1; j_call: TRBJ1-2; clone_size: many; cdr3_nt: TGTGCCAGCAGTTTAGGGGGACAGCCCTATGGCTACACCTTC; cdr3_aa: CASSLGGQPYGYTF
v_call: TRBV7-9; cdr3_length: 16; d_call: TRBD1; j_call: TRBJ2-1; clone_size: -; cdr3_nt: TGTGCCAGCAGCTTAACCTCCGGGACAGGGGGGAATGAGCAGTTCTTC; cdr3_aa: CASSLTSGTGGNEQFF